This TCR beta chain was profiled in a study of cytomegalovirus exposure and HLA in healthy donors. General study findings and limits: There were several of the most significant clusters that appeared linked to common viral pathogens in a later analysis.

The study ran its PCR with 60 Vbeta and 13 Jbeta primers. In the original processing: Roughly 10 million shared chains were among around 80 million unique TCR beta chains counted in a later analysis. Data came from immunoSEQ multiplex PCR; TCRdb stores just in-frame clones and leaves some out. For V, J and clone size, that table is used; D and trimming come from the DNA. The data hold about 90,000 clones, with roughly 70% observed a single time. On this clone: Its matching antigen is unknown.

This sequence was found in a woman in her late teens or twenties in good health and CMV-seropositive. The sequenced material came from PBMCs.

The CDR3 DNA reads TGTGCCAGCAGTGTACAGTCCCCCTCCTACAATGAGCAGTTCTTC. This encodes CASSVQSPSYNEQFF. The V call is TRBV7-9, the J call TRBJ2-1; D remains unclear. The V end was cut by 6 bases, the J end by 0 bases, with 12 bases between. Germline V gives CDR1 SEHNR, CDR2 FQNEAQ (reference sequence). This CDR3 is 15 amino acids long.